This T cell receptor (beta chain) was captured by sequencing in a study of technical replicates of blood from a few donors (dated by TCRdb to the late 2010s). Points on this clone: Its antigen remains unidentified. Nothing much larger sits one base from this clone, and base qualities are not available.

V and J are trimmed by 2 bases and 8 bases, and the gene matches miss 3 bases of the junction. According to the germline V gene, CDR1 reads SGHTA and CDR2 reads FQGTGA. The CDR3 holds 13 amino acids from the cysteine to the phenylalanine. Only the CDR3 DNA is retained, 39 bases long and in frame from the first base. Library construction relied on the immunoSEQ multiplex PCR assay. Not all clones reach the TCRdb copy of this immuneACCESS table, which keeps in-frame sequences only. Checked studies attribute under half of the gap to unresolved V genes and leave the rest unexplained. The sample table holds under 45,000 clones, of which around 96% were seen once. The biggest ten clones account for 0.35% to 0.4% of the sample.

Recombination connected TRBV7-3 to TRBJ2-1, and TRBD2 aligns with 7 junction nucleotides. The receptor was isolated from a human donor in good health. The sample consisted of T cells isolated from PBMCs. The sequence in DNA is TGTGCCAGCAGCTTAGGACTAGACCATGAGCAGTTCTTC. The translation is CASSLGLDHEQFF. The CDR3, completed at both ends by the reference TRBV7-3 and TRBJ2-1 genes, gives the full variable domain GAGVSQTPSNKVTEKGKYVELRCDPISGHTALYWYRQSLGQGPEFLIYFQGTGAADDSGLPNDRFFAVRPEGSVSTLKIQRTERGDSAVYLCASSLGLDHEQFFGPGTRLTVL.